The 5 T cell receptor beta chains listed next were all sequenced from one sample in a study of shared clonotypes between healthy human individuals. The method was immunoSEQ multiplex PCR; TCRdb's version includes in-frame clones alone and lacks a portion of them. The table records about 120,000 clones, under 70% of them present only once. Sequencing was done on a sample of memory CD8+ T cells sorted from blood. As for subset: CD45RO+ cells pooled with CCR7-negative TemRA cells. The origin of the receptors is a woman under 40 in good health.

This clone appeared a few times. The CDR3 region is CASSSVAEQFF. The CDR3 DNA is TGTGCCAGCAGCTCCGTAGCTGAGCAGTTCTTC. The chain is built from TRBV5-4 and TRBJ2-1; D ambiguous. Germline CDR1 SGHNT, CDR2 YYREEE (reference sequence). The CDR3 has 11 amino acids. V shed 3 bases and J shed 9 bases, with 7 bases lying between them.

This chain uses TRBV29-1 with TRBJ1-5, with D possibly matching TRBD1 (5 bases). V lost 1 base, J lost 3 bases, and 10 bases lay in between. Germline assignment: CDR1 SQVTM and CDR2 ANQGSEA. The CDR3 loop spans 14 amino acids. DNA of the CDR3: TGCAGCGTTGAAGGGCAGGGCTTCAATCAGCCCCAGCATTTT. Its translation: CSVEGQGFNQPQHF.

The chain joins TRBV11-2 to TRBJ2-1; D gene uncertain. The CDR3 is made up of 15 amino acids. The V gene's germline CDR1 is SGHAT and CDR2 FQNNGV. V was trimmed by 1 base and J by 9 bases, leaving 16 bases between them. For the CDR3, the DNA is TGTGCCAGCAGCTTAGGAGGTAGTCTCGCTGCTGAGCAGTTCTTC. Its protein product is CASSLGGSLAAEQFF.

Turning to this clone: The junction does not match germline at one end; this may be a read error. V usage is TRBV7-6 and J usage is TRBJ1-2; a possible D gene is TRBD1 (5 bases). The germline CDR1 and CDR2 sequences are SGHVS and FNYEAQ. The CDR3 consists of 11 residues. This CDR3 reads CASSLWDEGAF. In DNA form, the CDR3 reads TGTGCCAGCAGCCTGTGGGACGAGGGCGCCTTC.

This chain joins TRBV6-5 and TRBJ2-2; perhaps TRBD1 as D (6 bases). Trimming cost V 2 bases and J 6 bases, with 13 bases left between them. Per germline, CDR1 MNHEY and CDR2 SVGAGI. This CDR3 spans 15 amino acids. The CDR3 region is CASSYLQGRAGELFF. As DNA, the CDR3 is TGTGCCAGCAGTTACCTACAGGGTAGGGCCGGGGAGCTGTTTTTT.